This TCR beta chain was sequenced for a study of T-cell memory formation after mild COVID-19. Looking at the study overall: Largely donor-specific TCR clusters were found.

With respect to this clonotype: No antigen is known for it.

Study findings and constraints: Clones that contracted from day 15 to 85 had balanced CD4/CD8; later expanders were CD4+ biased.

It was 5'RACE with constant-segment primers that produced the TCR alpha and TCR beta cDNA libraries, which carried sample barcodes and UMIs. TCRdb re-called the 5' RACE reads with MiXCR, one entry per CDR3 protein. This table has approximately 500,000 distinct CDR3 sequences, about 23% appearing once. This sequence was found in an adult woman who had mild COVID-19 (a few samples of this study predate the infection). Cell type and time point are not known. Material: PBMCs or a T cell subset sorted from them (not recorded which).

The CDR3: CASSGSGGADTQYF. In nucleotides, the CDR3 is TGTGCCAGCAGCGGCAGCGGAGGGGCAGATACGCAGTATTTT. This chain connects TRBV9 to TRBJ2-3, with a weak D call TRBD2 (6 bases). Between the trimmed V and J ends, which lost 3 bases and 4 bases, there was a span of 12 bases. Per germline, CDR1 SGDLS and CDR2 YYNGEE. The CDR3 runs 14 residues.